The 7 T cell receptor beta chains given below trace back to one sample, sequenced in a study of beta chain features in type 1 diabetes. Study conclusions and caveats: When Type 1 diabetes patients were examined, their TCRB CDR3s proved moderately but significantly shorter in all four CD4+ subsets.

Their specific antigens are unknown. Every bit of the isolated RNA underwent reverse transcription, so sequencing read expressed TCRB transcripts. Produced via immunoSEQ multiplex PCR; TCRdb's table is partial and in-frame only. The repertoire has some 110,000 clones, roughly 15% of them found once; the top ten carry about 2.1%. The material sequenced was central memory CD4+ T cells from blood. These receptors were collected from a man between 25 and 39 years old with type 1 diabetes.

This clone appeared a few times. The rearrangement joins TRBV30 to TRBJ1-4; the D gene is possibly TRBD1 (6 bases). CDR1 and CDR2 from the germline V gene are GTSNPN and SVGIG (reference sequence). CDR3 length equals 14 residues. The ends were cut back, 3 bases at V and 8 bases at J, with 16 bases in the middle. The CDR3, as DNA: TGTGCCTGGAGAGTCGGGGGCACGGGAGAAAAACTGTTTTTT. Its protein is CAWRVGGTGEKLFF. Together with reference TRBV30 and TRBJ1-4, the CDR3 gives the full variable domain: SQTIHQWPATLVQPVGSPLSLECTVEGTSNPNLYWYRQAAGRGLQLLFYSVGIGQISSEVPQNLSASRPQDRQFILSSKKLLLSDSGFYLCAWRVGGTGEKLFFGSGTQLSVL.

This clone was detected only a few times. The rearrangement joins TRBV6-5 to TRBJ2-5, with 14 bases matching TRBD2. The CDR3 contains 15 residues. V gave up 5 bases and J gave up 4 bases; unmatched junction bases: 3. Germline CDR1 and CDR2: MNHEY and SVGAGI. This chain's CDR3 is CASSRTSGGSETQYF. In DNA form, the CDR3 reads TGTGCCAGCAGTCGGACTAGCGGGGGGTCAGAGACCCAGTACTTC.

This chain joins TRBV27 and TRBJ2-7; 7 bases agree with TRBD1. CDR3 length: 14 amino acids. Germline lookup yields CDR1 MNHEY and CDR2 SMNVEV (reference sequence). Trimming at V came to 0 bases and at J to 7 bases, leaving 6 bases not matched to a gene. CDR3 nucleotide sequence: TGTGCCAGCAGTTTATCGGGCAGGGGGTTTGAGCAGTACTTC. It translates to CASSLSGRGFEQYF.

This clone is medium-sized by share. The rearrangement links TRBV14 to TRBJ1-2; no clear D. CDR3 length: 16 residues. Germline V CDR1 and CDR2: SGHDN, FVKESK. V shed 0 bases and J shed 4 bases, with 15 bases lying between them. The CDR3 is CASSQDGPGRSYGYTF. As DNA, the CDR3 is TGTGCCAGCAGCCAAGACGGACCCGGCCGGAGCTATGGCTACACCTTC.

V is TRBV19 and J is TRBJ1-2; D call uncertain. This CDR3 spans 14 amino acids. Trimming pared 4 bases from V and 4 bases from J, leaving 13 bases between. Germline V gives CDR1 LNHDA, CDR2 SQIVND (reference sequence). The CDR3 spells CASSNEWAGYGYTF. The CDR3 DNA sequence: TGTGCCAGTAGTAACGAATGGGCGGGCTATGGCTACACCTTC.

The sample holds a few counts of this clone. This chain joins TRBV5-1 and TRBJ2-2; D is ambiguous. This CDR3 has 13 amino acids. Germline V gene data show CDR1 as SGHRS and CDR2 as YFSETQ. V was trimmed by 3 bases and J by 3 bases, leaving 6 bases between them. CDR3 nucleotide sequence: TGCGCCAGCAGCTCATCCCACACCGGGGAGCTGTTTTTT. It translates to CASSSSHTGELFF.

This clone was seen only a few times. The chain links TRBV21-1 to TRBJ2-7. TRBV21-1 constitutes a pseudogene. This CDR3 region has 13 residues. CDR3 in amino acids: CASSGRTSYEQYF. The CDR3 DNA reads as TGTGCCAGCAGTGGGCGGACCTCCTACGAGCAGTACTTC.